This T cell receptor beta chain was sequenced for a study of blood T cell repertoires in COVID-19. Across the whole study: Samples taken during acute and convalescent COVID-19 were collected in the United States, Italy and Spain. T cells, B-cell-depleted T cells, or PBMCs supplied cDNA or gDNA.

There are 13 residues in the CDR3. Trimming left V 3 bases short and J 7 bases short, with 10 bases between. Germline V gene sequence: CDR1 LNHDA, CDR2 SQIVND (reference sequence). Sequenced by immunoSEQ multiplex PCR; TCRdb stores in-frame clones only, minus some. The sample has 170,000 or so clones; 75% to 90% are singletons. This clone was picked up one time. This TCR was recovered from a woman in her sixties or seventies with acute or convalescent COVID-19. The source material was peripheral blood. The chain combines TRBV19 with TRBJ2-1; tentatively, D is TRBD1 (6 bases). CDR3 DNA: TGTGCCAGTAGTATGTCAGGGGTAAATGAGCAGTTCTTC. This sequence encodes CASSMSGVNEQFF.